These 19 T cell receptor beta chains originate from one sample sequenced in a study of PD-1 blockade in classical Hodgkin lymphoma. Libraries were prepared by immunoSEQ multiplex PCR; TCRdb keeps only in-frame clonotypes and omits some of them. The sample consists of tens of thousands of clones, around 76% of them appearing once. Time point of the sample: cycle 4 day 1 (C4D1), after less than seven weeks of nivolumab. Each patient relapsed following autologous stem cell transplantation, and prior brentuximab vedotin exposure differed. This specimen consisted of peripheral blood mononuclear cells (PBMCs), obtained before the fourth cycle of nivolumab. Every receptor here comes from a human donor with classical Hodgkin lymphoma.

The chain links TRBV12-5 to TRBJ1-3, with 7 bases lining up with TRBD1. The trim removed 6 bases at V and 0 bases at J, leaving 8 bases unmatched. The CDR3 totals 16 residues. Germline CDR1 LGHNT, CDR2 FRNRAP. The CDR3, as DNA: TGTGCTAGTGGCTATCCGGACAGGCCCTCTGGAAACACCATATATTTT. It translates to CASGYPDRPSGNTIYF. The full variable domain, rest sourced from reference TRBV12-5 and TRBJ1-3, is DARVTQTPRHKVTEMGQEVTMRCQPILGHNTVFWYRQTMMQGLELLAYFRNRAPLDDSGMPKDRFSAEMPDATLATLKIQPSEPRDSAVYFCASGYPDRPSGNTIYFGEGSWLTVV.

Worth noting for this clone: The same CDR3 is also encoded by other DNA sequences in this sample. The chain uses TRBV4-1 and TRBJ2-7; 13 positions match TRBD2. CDR1 is MGHRA and CDR2 is YSYEKL in the germline V gene. The CDR3 covers 15 residues. Unmatched junction bases numbered 4, after V lost 5 bases and J lost 3 bases. The CDR3 DNA is TGCGCCAGCAGCGCAGGACTAGCGGGGGTCTACGAGCAGTACTTC. Amino acid sequence: CASSAGLAGVYEQYF.

This clone was seen just once. The sample has other DNA sequences that encode this CDR3 too. The V call is TRBV19, the J call TRBJ2-7; the D gene is possibly TRBD1 (6 bases). The CDR3 runs 15 residues. V was cut by 4 bases and J by 0 bases, with 13 bases left in between. Looked up from germline, CDR1 is LNHDA and CDR2 is SQIVND (reference sequence). The CDR3: CASSRGQGFSYEQYF. Written as DNA, the CDR3 is TGTGCCAGTAGTAGGGGGCAGGGCTTCTCCTACGAGCAGTACTTC.

V gene TRBV6-1 combines with J gene TRBJ2-7, with D perhaps TRBD2 (6 bases). From germline, CDR1 is MNHNS and CDR2 SASEGT. There are 16 residues in the CDR3. V lost 1 base to trimming and J lost 1 base, with 14 bases between them. CDR3 in amino acids: CASSEDHGTPSYEQYF. Written as DNA, the CDR3 is TGTGCCAGCAGTGAAGATCACGGGACTCCTTCCTACGAGCAGTACTTC.

The rearrangement joins TRBV6-1 to TRBJ2-7, with D perhaps TRBD2 (6 bases). The length of the CDR3 is 18 residues. In germline, CDR1 is MNHNS, CDR2 SASEGT. Deletions cut 4 bases from V and 2 bases from J, with 24 bases between. This CDR3 reads CASSVQHAAGSLAYEQYF. DNA of the CDR3: TGTGCCAGCAGTGTCCAGCACGCAGCGGGTTCTTTGGCCTACGAGCAGTACTTC.

This clone was picked up many times. The chain carries TRBV2 and TRBJ2-7; D gene ambiguous. This CDR3 is built from 13 residues. Looked up from germline, CDR1 is SNHLY and CDR2 is FYNNEI. The V and J ends lost 6 bases and 2 bases respectively, with 11 bases between them. CDR3 in DNA: TGTGCCAGCAGCCGGGCTTGGGCCTACGAGCAGTACTTC. It is translated as CASSRAWAYEQYF.

This clone appeared a single time. This chain links TRBV6-6 with TRBJ2-2, with 8 bases identical to TRBD2. The CDR3 covers 16 residues. Germline V gene lookup returns CDR1 MNHNY and CDR2 SVGAGI (reference sequence). J gave up 3 bases and V 0 bases, and 3 bases lay outside the gene matches. The CDR3 nucleotides read TGTGCCAGCAGTTACTCGCCGGGAGGGCACACCGGGGAGCTGTTTTTT. It is translated as CASSYSPGGHTGELFF.

In its sample, this clone was seen once. The CDR3 DNA follows: TGTGCCAGCTCAGGATCCCCCTGGGGGCGAGGCTATGGCTACACCTTC. This translates into CASSGSPWGRGYGYTF. The rearrangement uses TRBV11-2 and TRBJ1-2, with D perhaps TRBD1 (6 bases). Trimming removed 8 bases from V and 4 bases from J, with 23 bases in between. This CDR3 region has 16 residues. CDR1 SGHAT and CDR2 FQNNGV come from the germline V gene. The whole variable domain, remainder taken from reference TRBV11-2 and TRBJ1-2, is EAGVAQSPRYKIIEKRQSVAFWCNPISGHATLYWYQQILGQGPKLLIQFQNNGVVDDSQLPKDRFSAERLKGVDSTLKIQPAKLEDSAVYLCASSGSPWGRGYGYTFGSGTRLTVV.

The chain is built from TRBV18 and TRBJ2-7; D remains unclear. Germline CDR1 KGHSH, CDR2 LQKENI. The ends were cut back, 3 bases at V and 2 bases at J, with 11 bases in the middle. The CDR3 spans 14 residues. The CDR3 sequence: CASSPSAVTYEQYF. The DNA of the CDR3 is TGTGCCAGCTCACCTTCGGCCGTTACCTACGAGCAGTACTTC.

The genes are TRBV14 and TRBJ2-2, with D possibly being TRBD2 (6 bases). CDR1 is SGHDN, CDR2 FVKESK, per germline. The CDR3 has 13 amino acids. The V end was cut by 4 bases, the J end by 4 bases, with 7 bases between. This CDR3 is CASSPGLTGELFF. The CDR3 DNA sequence: TGTGCCAGCAGCCCGGGACTCACCGGGGAGCTGTTTTTT.

The rearrangement joins TRBV7-2 to TRBJ2-1; maybe TRBD2 (7 bases). This CDR3 is 17 amino acids long. Per germline, CDR1 SGHTA and CDR2 FQGNSA. With 2 bases removed from V and 4 bases from J, the gap between germline ends came to 18 bases. CDR3 sequence (DNA): TGTGCCAGCAGCTTACGGAGGGGGGGCCTTCGATACAATGAGCAGTTCTTC. Protein sequence: CASSLRRGGLRYNEQFF.

The chain joins TRBV10-3 to TRBJ2-3; 15 positions agree with TRBD2. Trimming took 6 bases from V and 6 from J; bases not matched to a gene: 7. Germline CDR1 ENHRY, CDR2 SYGVKD. The CDR3 is 16 residues long. DNA for the CDR3: TGTGCCATCAGCTTATTTGGACTAGCGGGAGGGGATACGCAGTATTTT. This sequence encodes CAISLFGLAGGDTQYF.

The table lists this clone with a few counts. Its ends do not fully match the called genes, so a read error is possible. The V and J genes are TRBV7-7 and TRBJ1-1; D is undetermined. The CDR3 runs 13 residues. CDR1 is SSHAT, CDR2 FNYEAQ, per germline (reference sequence). The DNA for the CDR3 is TGTGCTAGCAGCTTAGAGATGAACACTGAAGCTTTCTTT. Its protein is CASSLEMNTEAFF. The full variable domain, its missing parts supplied by reference TRBV7-7 and TRBJ1-1, is GAGVSQSPRYKVTKRGQDVTLRCDPISSHATLYWYQQALGQGPEFLTYFNYEAQPDKSGLPSDRFSAERPEGSISTLTIQRTEQRDSAMYRCASSLEMNTEAFFGQGTRLTVV.

The genes are TRBV27 and TRBJ2-7; 12 bases match TRBD2. Per the germline V gene, CDR1 is MNHEY and CDR2 is SMNVEV (reference sequence). This CDR3 is 16 amino acids long. Losses at the gene ends were 5 bases for V and 5 bases for J; bases not matched to a gene: 10. The CDR3 loop reads CASSRLAGGLIDEQYF. For the CDR3, the DNA is TGTGCCAGCAGTAGGCTAGCGGGAGGGCTGATTGACGAGCAGTACTTC.

This clone has only a few counts. The chain recombines TRBV15 with TRBJ1-1; no definite D call. CDR3 length: 14 residues. The germline V gene has CDR1 LNHNV and CDR2 YYDKDF (reference sequence). Trimming left V 0 bases short and J 1 base short, with 6 bases between. Here the CDR3 DNA reads TGTGCCACCAGCAGAGATAGGGCGAACACTGAAGCTTTCTTT. It codes for CATSRDRANTEAFF.

The chain carries TRBV7-9 and TRBJ2-3; D is possibly TRBD1 or TRBD2 (5 bases each). Germline-derived CDR1 and CDR2 are SEHNR and FQNEAQ (reference sequence). The CDR3 runs to 15 residues. Trimming removed 4 bases from V and 2 bases from J, with 13 bases in between. As DNA, the CDR3 is TGTGCCAGCAGCTCAACCCGGGACCTCACAGATACGCAGTATTTT. This translates into CASSSTRDLTDTQYF.

This clone was counted between two and nine times. The rearrangement uses TRBV28 and TRBJ2-3; D may correspond to TRBD1 or TRBD2 (6 bases each). The V end was cut by 2 bases, the J end by 0 bases, with 12 bases between. This CDR3 contains 16 residues. Germline assignment: CDR1 MDHEN and CDR2 SYDVKM. The CDR3 region is CASSLRTGTSTDTQYF. The DNA of the CDR3 is TGTGCCAGCAGTTTAAGAACAGGGACTAGCACAGATACGCAGTATTTT. The entire variable domain, with the rest obtained from reference TRBV28 and TRBJ2-3, is as follows: DVKVTQSSRYLVKRTGEKVFLECVQDMDHENMFWYRQDPGLGLRLIYFSYDVKMKEKGDIPEGYSVSREKKERFSLILESASTNQTSMYLCASSLRTGTSTDTQYFGPGTRLTVL.

J is TRBJ1-2 and V is TRBV7-2, with D perhaps matching TRBD1 (5 bases). Germline assignment: CDR1 SGHTA and CDR2 FQGNSA. Trimming cost V 3 bases and J 8 bases, with 19 bases left between them. This CDR3 spans 15 amino acids. CDR3: CASSLGLRGGFGYTF. CDR3 DNA: TGTGCCAGCAGCTTGGGGTTGAGGGGAGGTTTCGGCTACACCTTC.

The V gene is TRBV7-9, the J gene TRBJ2-3; D not resolved. Trimming stripped 2 bases from V and 5 bases from J, with 11 bases between. The CDR3 runs to 14 residues. Germline V lookup: CDR1 SEHNR, CDR2 FQNEAQ (reference sequence). In nucleotides, the CDR3 is TGTGCCAGCAGCTTAATGGCCCTCAGAGATACGCAGTATTTT. Translating gives CASSLMALRDTQYF.